The next 8 T cell receptor delta chains were all read from a single sample in a study of gammadelta T cells in human blood. TCRdb repeated clone calling on the RT-PCR reads with CATT. The sample contains over a thousand delta-chain clones, 15% to 20% of which appear only once. Source material: non-Vgamma9Vdelta2 gamma-delta T cells from infant blood. The receptor source for this set is a human donor.

In the case of this clone: Only one base separates this from a far larger clonotype, so it likely reflects a read error. The rearrangement joins TRDV3 to TRDJ1, with 13 bases identical to TRDD3. In the absence of a J gene in TCRdb, the DNA was matched to germline to assign it here. V lost 4 bases to trimming and J lost 2 bases; unmatched junction nucleotides: 22. CDR1 TVYSNPD and CDR2 GDNSRS come from the germline V gene (reference sequence). The CDR3 loop spans 20 amino acids. In nucleotides, the CDR3 is TGTGCCTCCAGGCGGGATTCTACTGGGGGATACGCTATGGTAACCGATAAACTCATCTTT. Residues: CASRRDSTGGYAMVTDKLIF.

On this clone: Only one base separates this from a far larger clonotype, so it likely reflects a read error. V gene assignment gives TRDV1, but the J gene was left uncalled; the table's D gene call, TRDD3, was not cross checked with the DNA. Germline-derived CDR1 and CDR2 are TSWWSYY and QGS. There are 27 residues in the CDR3. CDR3 loop: CALGTHSFLPVLGDTRISSWDTRQIFF. The CDR3 nucleotides read TGTGCTCTTGGGACCCACTCCTTCCTACCCGTACTGGGGGATACGCGTATATCCTCCTGGGACACCCGACAGATTTTTTTC.

About this clone: Just one base apart from a much larger clone, this may be a read error. Other DNA sequences in this specimen translate into the identical CDR3. The rearrangement links TRDV1 to TRDJ1, with 7 positions matching TRDD2. Germline values: CDR1 TSWWSYY, CDR2 QGS. V lost 1 base and J lost 0; bases outside the gene matches: 17. The CDR3 sequence is 20 residues long. The CDR3, as DNA: TGTGCTCTTGGGGAACACCCTTCCTCACCTACCGGGGCAAACACCGATAAACTCATCTTT. It translates to CALGEHPSSPTGANTDKLIF.

This clone came up a few times. With a far larger clone one base away, a read error is the likely cause. The rearrangement uses TRDV1 and TRDJ3, with 8 bases that match TRDD3. The V segment lost 1 base and the J segment 0 bases; nucleotides outside the gene matches: 8. Per the germline V gene, CDR1 is TSWWSYY and CDR2 is QGS. This CDR3 region has 20 residues. The DNA of the CDR3 is TGTGCTCTTGGGGAACGTACTGGGGGTTTCATCTCCTGGGACACCCGACAGATGTTTTTC. It yields the protein CALGERTGGFISWDTRQMFF.

With respect to this clone: With only one base between it and a far larger clone, this is likely a read error. V gene TRDV1 combines with J gene TRDJ1, with 10 bases fitting TRDD3. With 5 bases clipped from V and 4 bases from J, the junction kept 40 bases outside the gene matches. Per germline, CDR1 TSWWSYY and CDR2 QGS. The CDR3 sequence is 26 residues long. DNA for the CDR3: TGTGCTCTTGGGAAAACCCCCTCCCCAACCTGTTTCCTATATCTGGGGGATAACCGGAGCGACGATAAACTCATCTTT. Protein sequence: CALGKTPSPTCFLYLGDNRSDDKLIF.

For this clone: This likely traces to a read error, being one base from a far larger clone. The genes are TRDV1 and TRDJ2; 13 bases agree with TRDD3. Since TCRdb gives no J gene, matching the DNA to germline was used here to assign it. Germline CDR1 is TSWWSYY and CDR2 is QGS. CDR3 length: 27 residues. CDR3 DNA: TGTGCTCTCGGGGTAGTGTCCATCCTAATAAGATACTGGGGGATACGCGTAAGCTCCCCTTTGACAGCACAACTCTTCTTT. This translates into CALGVVSILIRYWGIRVSSPLTAQLFF.

In this sample, this clone is large. This chain joins TRDV2 and TRDJ1; D is possibly TRDD2 (5 bases). Germline V lookup: CDR1 GEAIGNYY, CDR2 EKD. Trimming shortened V by 4 bases and J by 0 bases, and 17 bases separated the two germline ends. The CDR3 is 16 residues long. The DNA for the CDR3 is TGTGCCTGTGAGCTTCCATCGTACGGGTACACCGATAAACTCATCTTT. Protein product: CACELPSYGYTDKLIF.

Details on this clone: A read error is the likely source, as a far larger clone sits one nucleotide away. The gene calls are TRDV3 and TRDJ1; TRDD3 matches at 10 bases. The V gene end was trimmed by 0 bases and the J gene end by 1 base; junction bases not matched to a gene: 8. The germline gives CDR1 TVYSNPD, CDR2 GDNSRS (reference sequence). There are 16 residues in the CDR3. The CDR3 loop is CAFSGGYNSVTDKLIF. CDR3 DNA sequence: TGTGCCTTTAGTGGGGGATACAATAGCGTCACCGATAAACTCATCTTT. Full variable domain (rest looked up from reference TRDV3 and TRDJ1): CDKVTQSSPDQTVASGSEVVLLCTYDTVYSNPDLFWYRIRPDYSFQFVFYGDNSRSEGADFTQGRFSVKHILTQKAFHLVISPVRTEDSATYYCAFSGGYNSVTDKLIFGKGTRVTVEP.